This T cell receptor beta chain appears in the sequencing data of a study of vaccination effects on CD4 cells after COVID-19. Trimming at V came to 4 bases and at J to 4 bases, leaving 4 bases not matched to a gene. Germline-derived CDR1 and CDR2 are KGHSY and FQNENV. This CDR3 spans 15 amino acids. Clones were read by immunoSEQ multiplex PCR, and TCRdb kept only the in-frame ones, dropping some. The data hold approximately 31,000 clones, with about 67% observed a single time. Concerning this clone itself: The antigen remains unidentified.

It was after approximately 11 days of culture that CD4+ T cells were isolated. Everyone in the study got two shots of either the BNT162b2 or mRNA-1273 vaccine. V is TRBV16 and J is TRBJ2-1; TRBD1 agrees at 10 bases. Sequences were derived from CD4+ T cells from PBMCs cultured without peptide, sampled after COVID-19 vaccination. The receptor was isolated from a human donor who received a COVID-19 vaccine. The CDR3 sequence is CASSRGQGVYNEQFF. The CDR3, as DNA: TGTGCCAGCAGCCGCGGACAGGGGGTATACAATGAGCAGTTCTTC.